This T cell receptor beta chain was retrieved from a study of T-cell reconstitution after alpha-beta-depleted transplantation in children. Study observations and caveats: After transplant, at about two months, alpha-beta T cells were reportedly derived from several hundred expanded graft clones. Several patients had high TCRbeta diversity at day 60; it came from surviving recipient T cells and thymic progenitors. From newly produced T cells came most of the T-cell counts and diversity one year after transplant.

Remarks on this clonotype: No antigen is known for it. Possible read error: a much larger clone is one base away.

The CDR3 extends over 13 amino acids. Germline CDR1 reads SGHAT; CDR2 reads FQNNGV. The V end was cut by 2 bases, the J end by 3 bases, with 7 bases between. Unique molecular identifiers were used to barcode this TCRbeta library. TCRdb itself ran the PCR reads through MiXCR, one entry per CDR3 protein. Here the sample spans roughly 490,000 distinct CDR3 sequences, about an eighth being singletons. Sample: PBMCs, mostly from graft donor cells, taken 180 days after TCRalphabeta/CD19-depleted stem cell transplant. This chain connects TRBV11-2 to TRBJ2-5; D is ambiguous. The sequence came from a female patient between 2 and 15 years old who had a stem cell transplant for aplastic anemia, so the T cells may come from the graft donor. For the CDR3, the DNA is TGTGCCAGCAGCTTATTTAGCAAAGAGACCCAGTACTTC. Protein: CASSLFSKETQYF.